This T cell receptor beta chain was captured in a study of T cells in Graves' hyperthyroidism and ophthalmopathy. This clonotype was seen ten or more times. Its antigen is as yet unknown. Orbital computed tomography and thyroid ultrasound, together with serum TRAb and thyroxine and clinical symptoms, were used for diagnoses. The study's findings and limits: Prediction of ophthalmopathy progression came a median approximately 6.5 months pre-onset. Most expanded thyroid clonotypes above 0.001 also appeared in blood.

The source material, RNA transcripts, was used to amplify TCR beta CDR3 regions. The primer set for the first-round RT-PCR of the TCR CDR3 was HTBI. TCRdb recomputed calls from the multiplex PCR reads with MiXCR, one row per CDR3 protein. The data hold 300,000 to 450,000 distinct CDR3 sequences, with roughly 14% observed a single time. V lost 5 bases to trimming and J lost 5 bases, with 9 bases between them. The CDR3 is 12 residues long. Per the germline V gene, CDR1 is WNHNN and CDR2 is SYGVQD (reference sequence). The chain employs TRBV10-1 and TRBJ1-2, with D perhaps matching TRBD1 (6 bases). Sequenced input: blood. This TCR derives from a woman between 25 and 40 years old with Graves' ophthalmopathy. For the CDR3, the DNA is TGCGCCAGCAGTCCGGACAGATATGGCTACACCTTC. Protein product: CASSPDRYGYTF.